Listed below are T cell receptor beta chains from one sample, sequenced in a study of blood T cell repertoires in COVID-19. TCRdb's table, derived via immunoSEQ multiplex PCR, lists solely in-frame clones and lacks some. The repertoire holds 60,000 to 75,000 clones, with about 85% as singletons. The sample comprised peripheral blood. These receptors all stem from a woman older than 75 with active or convalescent COVID-19. Both conserved end residues are part of each CDR3. D genes are given only for firm matches. Where a row states a size, it is once, few, many or the class of an expanded clone; other rows omit it.

V gene	clone size	D gene	J gene	CDR3 DNA	CDR3 protein
TRBV5-4	.	.	TRBJ2-2	TGTGCCAGCAGCTTTAGGACATCGAACACCGGGGAGCTGTTTTTT	CASSFRTSNTGELFF
TRBV5-1	.	.	TRBJ2-7	TGCGCCAGCAGCTTCGAAGGACAGACATACGAGCAGTACTTC	CASSFEGQTYEQYF
TRBV4-2	.	TRBD2	TRBJ2-2	TGTGCCAGCAGCCAAGGTTTACTAGCGGGGGGGCCGGGCACCGGGGAGCTGTTTTTT	CASSQGLLAGGPGTGELFF
TRBV18	once	.	TRBJ2-6	TGTGCCAGCTCACCGAGCACAGTGACCGGGGCCAACGTCCTGACTTTC	CASSPSTVTGANVLTF
TRBV6-1	.	.	TRBJ1-2	TGTGCCAGCAGTGAAGCCGTAGGCTACACCTTC	CASSEAVGYTF
TRBV15	.	.	TRBJ2-7	TGTGCCACCAGCAGAGATGCCGGGTATTCATCCGAGCAGTACTTC	CATSRDAGYSSEQYF
TRBV29-1	.	.	TRBJ1-1	TGCAGCGTTGAAGAGACTCCGGGGACTGAAGCTTTCTTT	CSVEETPGTEAFF
TRBV7-9	.	.	TRBJ2-5	TGTGCCAGCAGCCGCGGACGGGCTGGACAGGAGACCCAGTACTTC	CASSRGRAGQETQYF
TRBV4-3	.	.	TRBJ2-7	TGCGCCAGCAGCCAAGACACAGGATACTACGAGCAGTACTTC	CASSQDTGYYEQYF
TRBV19	.	TRBD2	TRBJ2-1	TGTGCCAGTAGTGTAAATCCCAGCGGGGGGACTATCAATGAGCAGTTCTTC	CASSVNPSGGTINEQFF
TRBV6-2/TRBV6-3	.	.	TRBJ1-6	TGTGCCAGCAGTTTCTTCGACAGGTCACCCCTCCACTTT	CASSFFDRSPLHF
TRBV24-1	.	TRBD2	TRBJ2-3	TGTGCCACCAGTGATTTGCGAGCGGGGGGGCCGACAGATACGCAGTATTTT	CATSDLRAGGPTDTQYF
TRBV6-2/TRBV6-3	.	TRBD2	TRBJ2-2	TGTGCCAGCAGTCACAACCCCTTGGCTAGCGGGGGTCCCGGGGAGCTGTTTTTT	CASSHNPLASGGPGELFF
TRBV6-6	.	.	TRBJ1-2	TGTGCCAGCGAGGAGCCAGGGGCGACCAACTATGGCTACACCTTC	CASEEPGATNYGYTF
TRBV28	.	.	TRBJ1-4	TGTGCCACCGAGGAAAATGAAAAACTGTTTTTT	CATEENEKLFF
TRBV11-2	.	.	TRBJ1-2	TGTGCCAGCAGCATCAACAGGGAAGGATGGCGGACCTTC	CASSINREGWRTF
TRBV7-2	.	.	TRBJ1-1	TGTGCCAGCCGAGTGGGGGGGCCGGCCACTGAAGCTTTCTTT	CASRVGGPATEAFF
TRBV25-1	few	.	TRBJ2-3	TGTGCCAGCAGCCTTTACGGGGACACAGATACGCAGTATTTT	CASSLYGDTDTQYF
TRBV2	once	.	TRBJ1-5	TGTGCCAGCAGTGCCGAACAGGGTTCGGCTCAGCCCCAGCATTTT	CASSAEQGSAQPQHF
TRBV19	.	TRBD1	TRBJ1-5	TGTGCCAGTAGTGTACAGGGGTTTTTTAACCAGCCCCAGCATTTT	CASSVQGFFNQPQHF
TRBV5-1	.	TRBD2	TRBJ2-2	TGCGCCAGCAGCCGAGGACACACGGGACTAGCGAACACCGGGGAGCTGTTTTTT	CASSRGHTGLANTGELFF
TRBV2	.	.	TRBJ2-1	TGTGCCAGCAGTCGGGGAAATGAGCAGTTCTTC	CASSRGNEQFF
TRBV20-1	.	.	TRBJ1-6	TGCAGTGCTAGCTTGCGAGGACTAGACACCTTT	CSASLRGLDTF
TRBV19	.	.	TRBJ1-1	TGTGCCAGTAGTATGAACGATATCGGGGGTCAAGAAGCTTTCTTT	CASSMNDIGGQEAFF
TRBV10-1	few	TRBD2	TRBJ2-3	TGCGCCAGCAGTGAGTCGCGGGGGGCGTCCGATACGCAGTATTTT	CASSESRGASDTQYF
TRBV19	.	.	TRBJ1-1	TGTGCCAGTAGTTCAAATACAGGGTCTGAAGCTTTCTTT	CASSSNTGSEAFF
TRBV18	.	.	TRBJ2-3	TGTGCCAGCTCACGACTAGGTAACTCGGAAGATACGCAGTATTTT	CASSRLGNSEDTQYF
TRBV10-3	.	TRBD2	TRBJ2-1	TGTGCCATCAGTGAAGGTCTAGCGGGGGGGAGAGCTAGTGAGCAGTTCTTC	CAISEGLAGGRASEQFF
TRBV7-2	.	.	TRBJ2-3	TGTGCCAGCGGGGGGAGGCACACAGATACGCAGTATTTT	CASGGRHTDTQYF
TRBV20-1	.	.	TRBJ1-5	TGCAGTGCTAGTGGTCGGGAGGTCGGCAATCAGCCCCAGCATTTT	CSASGREVGNQPQHF
TRBV20-1	.	TRBD1	TRBJ2-7	TGCAGCGGACAGGGACCCTACGAGCAGTACTTC	CSGQGPYEQYF
TRBV28	.	TRBD1	TRBJ2-7	TGTGCCAGCAGCCCATCTGGGACAGGGCGGGGAGAGCAGTACTTC	CASSPSGTGRGEQYF
TRBV4-3	.	.	TRBJ2-7	TGCGCCAGCAGCCAAGACAGGGCCTACGAGCAGTACTTC	CASSQDRAYEQYF
TRBV19	.	.	TRBJ1-5	TGTGCCAGTAGTATAGATCGAGAGAGGTCCCAGCATTTT	CASSIDRERSQHF
TRBV6-5	.	.	TRBJ2-3	TGTGCCAGCAGTTACTCGGAACGGACAAGCACAGATACGCAGTATTTT	CASSYSERTSTDTQYF
TRBV30	few	.	TRBJ1-5	TGTGCCTGGAGTCTAGGGAGGAATCAGCCCCAGCATTTT	CAWSLGRNQPQHF
TRBV9	once	TRBD1	TRBJ1-2	TGTGCCAGCAGTGCCCCCCCGGGACAGGGGGAGACAGGCTATGGCTACACCTTC	CASSAPPGQGETGYGYTF
TRBV27	few	.	TRBJ1-5	TGTGCCAGCAGTTTAGGACCTGGCAGGGGCGCGTACCAGCCCCAGCATTTT	CASSLGPGRGAYQPQHF
TRBV30	.	.	TRBJ1-1	TGTGCCTGGGACGCTGGGGGCGCGATCCACACTGAAGCTTTCTTT	CAWDAGGAIHTEAFF
TRBV29-1	.	.	TRBJ1-5	TGCAGCGTACAGGACGCCAATCAGCCCCAGCATTTT	CSVQDANQPQHF
TRBV29-1	.	.	TRBJ1-5	TGCAGCGTTGAAAGGAGGCAGTTGGGGAATCAGCCCCAGCATTTT	CSVERRQLGNQPQHF
TRBV7-2	.	.	TRBJ2-5	TGTGCCAGCAGCCGGACTGATCAAGAGACCCAGTACTTC	CASSRTDQETQYF
TRBV19	.	.	TRBJ1-4	TGTGCCAGTAGTATTCAGGCAGAGATTAATGAAAAACTGTTTTTT	CASSIQAEINEKLFF
TRBV7-2	.	TRBD2	TRBJ2-5	TGTGCCAGCAGCGTCCGGGGGGGGAACCAAGAGACCCAGTACTTC	CASSVRGGNQETQYF
TRBV3-1/TRBV3-2	.	.	TRBJ2-7	TGTGCCAGCAAGGACAGAAGCACCTACGAGCAGTACTTC	CASKDRSTYEQYF
TRBV12-3/TRBV12-4	.	.	TRBJ1-2	TGTGCCAGCAGTTTGTCCGGGTTCTATGGCTACACCTTC	CASSLSGFYGYTF
TRBV6-6	.	TRBD2	TRBJ2-2	TGTGCCAGCAGACCTAGCGGTGGGGACACCGGGGAGCTGTTTTTT	CASRPSGGDTGELFF
TRBV7-9	.	.	TRBJ2-3	TGTGCCAGCAGCTTAGGGGTCGGGGTCGGTTCGGCAGATACGCAGTATTTT	CASSLGVGVGSADTQYF
TRBV5-1	.	TRBD2	TRBJ2-1	TGCGCCAGCAGCTACGGGCTAGCGGGGGGTATCCCCCTTTACAATGAGCAGTTCTTC	CASSYGLAGGIPLYNEQFF
TRBV7-9	.	TRBD1	TRBJ2-7	TGTGCCAGCTATCCGGGACAGGGGGTCTACGAGCAGTACTTC	CASYPGQGVYEQYF
TRBV7-9	.	.	TRBJ1-1	TGTGCCAGCGTACAGGGCGGATTTCCTGAAGCTTTCTTT	CASVQGGFPEAFF
TRBV2	.	.	TRBJ2-7	TGTGCCAGCAAGCGGTACGAGCAGTACTTC	CASKRYEQYF
TRBV19	.	.	TRBJ1-2	TGTGCTAGGGTAGGCAGGGAGGCGACATTGAACGGCTACACCTTC	CARVGREATLNGYTF
TRBV7-8	.	.	TRBJ1-1	TGTGCCAGCAGCCGGGGGCTGAACACTGAAGCTTTCTTT	CASSRGLNTEAFF
TRBV20-1	few	TRBD1	TRBJ2-7	TGCAGTGCTAGTCCCAGGGGGCACGAGCAGTACTTC	CSASPRGHEQYF
TRBV19	.	.	TRBJ1-1	TGTGCCAGTAGTCAGAGGGCCTCGAGGAACACTGAAGCTTTCTTT	CASSQRASRNTEAFF